Detailed here is one TCR beta chain. Its antigen is still unknown. The data are from a study of T cell responses to AZD1222 COVID-19 vaccine. Study results and limitations: Mapped onto spike, vaccine-associated CD4 TCRs spanned it and were dominant at 160-218 and 743-854. Donors in the cohort were predominantly white British and more often female, and clonal diversity was possibly underestimated.

Assay: immunoSEQ multiplex PCR; the TCRdb copy retains only in-frame clones and omits some. The table shows around 140,000 clones, with roughly 90% occurring only once. Germline V lookup: CDR1 PRHDT, CDR2 FYEKMQ (reference sequence). The CDR3 totals 18 residues. After removal of 4 bases from V and 2 bases from J, the junction contained 14 bases not matched to a gene. V gene TRBV13 combines with J gene TRBJ2-7; 10 bases match TRBD2. Sequenced here: peripheral blood, sampled on day 0 of AZD1222 vaccination. This clonotype was obtained from an adult in good health. Here the CDR3 DNA reads TGTGCCAGCAGCTCATCAGCGGGAGGGCGGAAATTAACCTACGAGCAGTACTTC. Translation gives CASSSSAGGRKLTYEQYF.